This TCR beta chain derives from a study of cytomegalovirus exposure and HLA in healthy donors. Across the study: The study placed about four fifths of its 350 to 450 genotyped donors in the Caucasian-associated ancestry cluster. Study conclusions and caveats: In a later analysis, several top co-occurrence clusters appeared linked to parvovirus B19, influenza, CMV and Epstein-Barr virus. Later analysis identified a missense DCLRE1C variant that was linked to TCR beta V- and J-gene trimming.

In regard to this clone: Its antigen remains unidentified.

This CDR3 contains 15 residues. Per the germline V gene, CDR1 is MNHEY and CDR2 is SVGAGI. Germline trimming cut 6 bases from V and 10 bases from J; bases unmatched to any gene: 12. PCR amplification relied on 60 Vbeta primers (plus 13 Jbeta primers). Only in-frame clones appear in the TCRdb table, and some are missing; sequencing was by immunoSEQ multiplex PCR. The table has 150,000 to 200,000 clones, 77% seen once. The receptor was derived from a man aged 18 to 29 in good health and CMV-seronegative. The J gene is TRBJ1-6, the V gene TRBV6-5, with 7 bases aligning to TRBD1. The sequenced sample was PBMCs. For the CDR3, the DNA is TGTGCCAGCAGAAGTTACAGGGGAGGTAAATCACCCCTCCACTTT. Residues: CASRSYRGGKSPLHF.